The 26 T cell receptor beta chains reported below all come from one sample, sequenced in a study of T cell responses to AZD1222 COVID-19 vaccine. The data were produced by immunoSEQ multiplex PCR, yet TCRdb's version contains in-frame clones alone and is incomplete. This sample has about 140,000 clones, with 70% to 90% found just once. The input for sequencing was peripheral blood, taken on day 0 of AZD1222 vaccination. These receptors were obtained from an adult in good health.

The chain is built from TRBV10-3 and TRBJ1-3, with 8 bases fitting TRBD1. Unmatched junction bases numbered 9, after V lost 4 bases and J lost 4 bases. The CDR3 is 16 residues long. Germline lookup yields CDR1 ENHRY and CDR2 SYGVKD. The CDR3 nucleotides are TGTGCCATCAGTGGACAGGACAGGGTTCGGGGAAACACCATATATTTT. The encoded protein is CAISGQDRVRGNTIYF.

The chain carries TRBV11-2 and TRBJ2-3; D unclear. There are 15 residues in the CDR3. Trimming pared 1 base from V and 2 bases from J, leaving 10 bases between. Germline V lookup: CDR1 SGHAT, CDR2 FQNNGV. CDR3 DNA: TGTGCCAGCAGCTTAGGTACGCGAGCCACAGATACGCAGTATTTT. Translating gives CASSLGTRATDTQYF.

The J gene is TRBJ2-3, the V gene TRBV6-4, with 11 bases fitting TRBD2. The CDR3 runs to 15 residues. Germline V gene sequence: CDR1 MRHNA, CDR2 SNTAGT. V shed 9 bases and J 3 bases; nucleotides not matched to a gene: 8. The CDR3 loop reads CASSRGTSGTDTQYF. The CDR3 coding sequence is TGTGCCAGTTCCAGAGGGACTAGCGGAACAGATACGCAGTATTTT.

CDR3 region: CASLGGGFGNEQFF. The DNA of the CDR3 is TGTGCCAGCTTGGGGGGAGGGTTTGGCAATGAGCAGTTCTTC. The chain has TRBV28 and TRBJ2-1, with 7 bases identical to TRBD2. The CDR3 sequence is 14 residues long. After removal of 8 bases from V and 6 bases from J, the junction contained 10 bases not matched to a gene. Germline V gene data show CDR1 as MDHEN and CDR2 as SYDVKM.

The chain uses TRBV15 and TRBJ2-7; 10 nucleotides match TRBD1. V shed 7 bases and J 7 bases; nucleotides not matched to a gene: 7. Germline CDR1 reads LNHNV; CDR2 reads YYDKDF (reference sequence). The CDR3 runs 13 residues. The CDR3 sequence is CATTRDRGLEQYF. The DNA for the CDR3 is TGTGCCACCACCCGGGACAGGGGATTGGAGCAGTACTTC. The full variable domain, in which reference TRBV15 and TRBJ2-7 provide the parts outside the CDR3, is DAMVIQNPRYQVTQFGKPVTLSCSQTLNHNVMYWYQQKSSQAPKLLFHYYDKDFNNEADTPDNFQSRRPNTSFCFLDIRSPGLGDTAMYLCATTRDRGLEQYFGPGTRLTVT.

This clone was counted a single time. The chain employs TRBV19 and TRBJ2-1; 8 positions match TRBD2. Germline assignment: CDR1 LNHDA and CDR2 SQIVND (reference sequence). The CDR3 runs to 16 residues. V was clipped by 3 bases and J by 6 bases; unmatched bases: 10. The CDR3, as DNA: TGTGCCAGTAGTATTCGGTGGCTAGCGGGTGCCAATGAGCAGTTCTTC. Its protein product is CASSIRWLAGANEQFF.

This rearrangement joins TRBV9 to TRBJ1-1; the D is unclear. In germline, CDR1 is SGDLS, CDR2 YYNGEE. Trimming removed 0 bases at V and 2 bases at J, with 11 bases between. The CDR3 has 15 residues. The CDR3 DNA is TGTGCCAGCAGCGTAGAACCTCTGTCAAACACTGAAGCTTTCTTT. Translated: CASSVEPLSNTEAFF.

The rearrangement uses TRBV13 and TRBJ2-7; 8 bases match TRBD2. After removal of 2 bases from V and 4 bases from J, the junction contained 7 bases not matched to a gene. The CDR3 has 15 amino acids. CDR1 is PRHDT and CDR2 is FYEKMQ in the germline V gene (reference sequence). Here the CDR3 DNA reads TGTGCCAGCAGCTTAAATCGAGCGGGAGCGTACGAGCAGTACTTC. Translating it yields CASSLNRAGAYEQYF.

This clone has only one observation. V and J are TRBV5-4 and TRBJ2-5; D is possibly TRBD2 (7 bases). The CDR3 has 16 amino acids. V was pared by 3 bases and J by 4 bases, with 19 bases between. From germline, CDR1 is SGHNT and CDR2 YYREEE (reference sequence). The CDR3 here is CASSWGGQQETETQYF. As DNA, the CDR3 is TGTGCCAGCAGCTGGGGGGGCCAACAGGAGACAGAGACCCAGTACTTC.

The gene calls are TRBV5-6 and TRBJ1-5, with D possibly TRBD1 on 6 matching bases. In germline, CDR1 is SGHDT, CDR2 YYEEEE. The V end lost 4 bases, the J end lost 5 bases, and 16 bases lay between the germline ends. This CDR3 is built from 15 residues. The CDR3 region is CASSMTLQGDQPQHF. In nucleotides, the CDR3 is TGTGCCAGCAGCATGACTTTACAGGGAGATCAGCCCCAGCATTTT.

The V call is TRBV5-1, the J call TRBJ2-3; TRBD2 matches at 10 bases. CDR1 and CDR2 (germline): SGHRS, YFSETQ. Trimming removed 3 bases from V and 0 bases from J; junction bases left unmatched: 13. This CDR3 is 19 amino acids long. The CDR3 bases are TGCGCCAGCAGCTCGGGGTTAGCGGGAGGAATTCTTAGCACAGATACGCAGTATTTT. It specifies CASSSGLAGGILSTDTQYF.

This chain joins TRBV19 and TRBJ1-1; D gene uncertain. The V gene's germline CDR1 is LNHDA and CDR2 SQIVND (reference sequence). Trimming shortened V by 3 bases and J by 1 base, and 6 bases separated the two germline ends. The CDR3 spans 13 residues. In DNA form, the CDR3 reads TGTGCCAGTAGTATGATAGAGAACACTGAAGCTTTCTTT. Its protein product is CASSMIENTEAFF.

The CDR3 sequence is CASSTTPQVLNTEAFF. The CDR3 nucleotides read TGTGCCAGTAGTACAACCCCCCAGGTTTTGAACACTGAAGCTTTCTTT. The V and J genes are TRBV19 and TRBJ1-1, with unresolved D. V lost 4 bases and J 0 bases, leaving 15 bases between the germline ends. This CDR3 is built from 16 residues. Per germline, CDR1 LNHDA and CDR2 SQIVND (reference sequence).

V is TRBV28 and J is TRBJ1-2, with D maybe TRBD1 (6 bases). Germline V gives CDR1 MDHEN, CDR2 SYDVKM. The CDR3 is made up of 16 amino acids. The ends were cut back, 8 bases at V and 1 base at J, with 20 bases in the middle. CDR3 sequence (DNA): TGTGCCAGCCAAAACCGACAGGAGTTTATTAACTATGGCTACACCTTC. Translation: CASQNRQEFINYGYTF.

The V and J genes are TRBV7-9 and TRBJ1-2; no firm D call. The length of the CDR3 is 13 residues. V lost 3 bases and J lost 4, with 9 bases in between. The V gene's germline CDR1 is SEHNR and CDR2 FQNEAQ (reference sequence). This chain's CDR3 is CASSLDDSYGYTF. CDR3 bases: TGTGCCAGCAGCTTGGACGACTCCTATGGCTACACCTTC. The entire variable domain, with the rest obtained from reference TRBV7-9 and TRBJ1-2, is as follows: DTGVSQNPRHKITKRGQNVTFRCDPISEHNRLYWYRQTLGQGPEFLTYFQNEAQLEKSRLLSDRFSAERPKGSFSTLEIQRTEQGDSAMYLCASSLDDSYGYTFGSGTRLTVV.

This clone occurred once. This chain's CDR3 is CSVDTPTREETQYF. CDR3 nucleotides: TGCAGCGTTGATACTCCTACACGGGAAGAGACCCAGTACTTC. The chain links TRBV29-1 to TRBJ2-5; D ambiguous. The germline gives CDR1 SQVTM, CDR2 ANQGSEA. Trimming stripped 3 bases from V and 3 bases from J, with 14 bases between. This CDR3 region has 14 residues.

This chain joins TRBV30 and TRBJ1-2; D is unresolved. The CDR3 is made up of 13 amino acids. The V and J ends lost 3 bases and 4 bases respectively, with 12 bases between them. CDR1 GTSNPN and CDR2 SVGIG come from the germline V gene (reference sequence). CDR3 region: CAWRARPGYGYTF. The CDR3 DNA follows: TGTGCCTGGAGGGCGCGTCCGGGCTATGGCTACACCTTC.

V gene TRBV5-4 combines with J gene TRBJ1-2, with 10 bases lining up with TRBD1. The CDR3 covers 15 residues. The trim removed 2 bases at V and 3 bases at J, leaving 4 bases unmatched. CDR1 and CDR2 from the germline V gene are SGHNT and YYREEE (reference sequence). CDR3 bases: TGTGCCAGCAGCTTCTTGGACAGGGGGGACTATGGCTACACCTTC. Protein product: CASSFLDRGDYGYTF.

CDR3 protein: CASSVGYRDTREQFF. As DNA, the CDR3 is TGTGCCAGCAGCGTAGGATACCGGGACACAAGGGAGCAGTTCTTC. V and J are TRBV9 and TRBJ2-1; possible D gene TRBD1, 6 bases. The ends were cut back, 0 bases at V and 10 bases at J, with 17 bases in the middle. The CDR3 consists of 15 residues. CDR1 is SGDLS and CDR2 is YYNGEE in the germline V gene.

The V and J genes are TRBV7-9 and TRBJ2-3; 8 bases are shared with TRBD2. There are 14 residues in the CDR3. Germline V CDR1 and CDR2: SEHNR, FQNEAQ (reference sequence). V was pared by 4 bases and J by 4 bases, with 4 bases of the junction left unmatched. The CDR3 coding sequence is TGTGCCAGCAGCTACGGACTAGCCCCAGATACGCAGTATTTT. It codes for CASSYGLAPDTQYF.

Written as DNA, the CDR3 is TGCGCCAGCAGAGTGACAGGGATGGTGACTGGGGCCAACGTCCTGACTTTC. It codes for CASRVTGMVTGANVLTF. The chain is built from TRBV5-1 and TRBJ2-6, with TRBD1 identical over 7 bases. The CDR3 totals 17 residues. The germline CDR1 and CDR2 sequences are SGHRS and YFSETQ. J lost 2 bases, V lost 5 bases, and 10 bases had no gene match.

CDR3 protein: CAWSGGVAYGYTF. The CDR3 nucleotides are TGTGCCTGGAGCGGGGGGGTGGCCTATGGCTACACCTTC. The chain combines TRBV30 with TRBJ1-2, with D possibly matching TRBD1 (5 bases). The V end was cut by 3 bases, the J end by 4 bases, with 12 bases between. Looked up from germline, CDR1 is GTSNPN and CDR2 is SVGIG (reference sequence). The CDR3 is made up of 13 amino acids.

This sequence joins TRBV28 and TRBJ2-7; D gene uncertain. The V gene's germline CDR1 is MDHEN and CDR2 SYDVKM. V gave up 2 bases and J gave up 1 base, with 3 bases separating them. This CDR3 contains 12 residues. The CDR3 DNA reads as TGTGCCAGCAGTTTAGGATCCTACGAGCAGTACTTC. Protein product: CASSLGSYEQYF.

The CDR3 DNA reads TGTGCCAGCAGTTCCCCGGGACAGGGCATCGGCTATGGCTACACCTTC. It codes for CASSSPGQGIGYGYTF. The J gene is TRBJ1-2, the V gene TRBV6-5; 9 positions agree with TRBD1. The CDR3 runs 16 residues. V lost 4 bases and J lost 4; bases outside the gene matches: 10. The germline V gene encodes CDR1 MNHEY and CDR2 SVGAGI.

The chain combines TRBV5-1 with TRBJ2-7; possibly TRBD1 for D (7 bases). This CDR3 spans 19 amino acids. Per germline, CDR1 SGHRS and CDR2 YFSETQ. V dropped 3 bases and J dropped 0 bases, with 25 bases sitting between them. DNA for the CDR3: TGCGCCAGCAGCTCCGTCGGAGGGGGCGTCTCTATGATCTCCTACGAGCAGTACTTC. Translated: CASSSVGGGVSMISYEQYF.

This chain connects TRBV29-1 to TRBJ1-3; D is unclear. Germline assignment: CDR1 SQVTM and CDR2 ANQGSEA. The germline V and J ends were trimmed by 6 bases and 4 bases, with 16 bases remaining between them. This CDR3 contains 14 residues. The CDR3 nucleotides read TGCAGCGTCCTAATGGGTAACACCGGAAACACCATATATTTT. Protein product: CSVLMGNTGNTIYF.